Presented here are 10 T cell receptor beta chains from one specimen sequenced in a study of shared clonotypes between healthy human individuals. Only CD45RO-negative cells positively selected for CCR7 counted as naive CD8 cells, so terminally differentiated effector memory CD45RA+ cells were excluded. Sequencing was performed with immunoSEQ multiplex PCR; in TCRdb, only in-frame clones are kept and a portion is missing. The sample carries approximately 2,200,000 clones, more than 85% recorded once. Sequencing was done on a sample of naive CD8+ T cells from PBMCs. The receptor source for this set is a young man in good health. Some clones in this sample may be carry-over from other donors' samples.

This clone was counted once. The chain combines TRBV4-1 with TRBJ2-2; D may be TRBD2 (5 bases). Germline V CDR1 and CDR2: MGHRA, YSYEKL. V was cut by 0 bases and J by 5 bases, with 13 bases left in between. The CDR3 covers 16 residues. CDR3 sequence reads: CASSQEVGVRTGELFF. The CDR3 region has the DNA TGCGCCAGCAGCCAAGAGGTGGGAGTACGAACCGGGGAGCTGTTTTTT.

The chain recombines TRBV4-3 with TRBJ2-2, with 9 bases matching TRBD2. This CDR3 has 17 residues. Germline V gives CDR1 LGHNA, CDR2 YSLEER. V dropped 0 bases and J dropped 1; count of bases not matched to a gene: 3. The CDR3 spells CASSQDRTSVNTGELFF. As DNA, the CDR3 is TGCGCCAGCAGCCAAGACCGGACTAGCGTGAACACCGGGGAGCTGTTTTTT.

The chain has TRBV15 and TRBJ2-5, with 7 bases lining up with TRBD1. From germline, CDR1 is LNHNV and CDR2 YYDKDF (reference sequence). CDR3 length equals 13 residues. Losses at the gene ends were 6 bases for V and 5 bases for J; bases not matched to a gene: 6. CDR3: CATRGGSRETQYF. CDR3 in DNA: TGTGCCACCAGAGGGGGCTCCAGGGAGACCCAGTACTTC. The entire variable domain, with the rest obtained from reference TRBV15 and TRBJ2-5, is as follows: DAMVIQNPRYQVTQFGKPVTLSCSQTLNHNVMYWYQQKSSQAPKLLFHYYDKDFNNEADTPDNFQSRRPNTSFCFLDIRSPGLGDTAMYLCATRGGSRETQYFGPGTRLLVL.

The V call is TRBV18, the J call TRBJ2-2, with D perhaps being TRBD1 or TRBD2 (6 bases each). The CDR3 sequence is 15 residues long. The V gene lost 2 bases and the J gene lost 6 bases, with 13 bases spanning the gap. Germline CDR1 reads KGHSH; CDR2 reads LQKENI. For the CDR3, the DNA is TGTGCCAGCTCACCAGCGAGGGGGGTTCCCGGGGAGCTGTTTTTT. This encodes CASSPARGVPGELFF.

The chain joins TRBV11-2 to TRBJ2-2; D possibly corresponds to TRBD1 (6 bases). Trimming pared 2 bases from V and 2 bases from J, leaving 21 bases between. The CDR3 consists of 19 residues. Per germline, CDR1 SGHAT and CDR2 FQNNGV. The CDR3 sequence is CASSLPTGQFSPNTGELFF. CDR3 DNA sequence: TGTGCCAGCAGCTTACCCACTGGACAGTTTTCTCCCAACACCGGGGAGCTGTTTTTT.

The V gene is TRBV28, the J gene TRBJ1-2; possible D gene TRBD1, 6 bases. The CDR3 runs to 14 residues. Germline CDR1 MDHEN, CDR2 SYDVKM. The V gene lost 5 bases and the J gene lost 6 bases, with 16 bases spanning the gap. Written as DNA, the CDR3 is TGTGCCAGCAGTCCCAACCGGGACACGAATGGCTACACCTTC. This gives the protein CASSPNRDTNGYTF.

The chain couples TRBV13 to TRBJ2-1, with TRBD2 matching 12 bases. Germline CDR1 reads PRHDT; CDR2 reads FYEKMQ (reference sequence). The CDR3 is made up of 15 amino acids. J lost 7 bases, V lost 5 bases, and 6 bases had no gene match. The CDR3 DNA is TGTGCCAGCAGCACGAGACTAGCGGGAGTTAATGAGCAGTTCTTC. Residues: CASSTRLAGVNEQFF. Complete variable domain (other parts from reference TRBV13 and TRBJ2-1): AAGVIQSPRHLIKEKRETATLKCYPIPRHDTVYWYQQGPGQDPQFLISFYEKMQSDKGSIPDRFSAQQFSDYHSELNMSSLELGDSALYFCASSTRLAGVNEQFFGPGTRLTVL.

The V call is TRBV18, the J call TRBJ1-4; TRBD1 matches at 9 bases. Germline V gene lookup returns CDR1 KGHSH and CDR2 LQKENI. The CDR3 has 15 amino acids. J was trimmed by 7 bases and V by 2 bases; bases with no gene match: 5. CDR3 sequence reads: CASSPSGQGGEKLFF. For the CDR3, the DNA is TGTGCCAGCTCACCATCGGGACAGGGAGGTGAAAAACTGTTTTTT.

The chain employs TRBV27 and TRBJ1-2; 9 bases are shared with TRBD1. The V and J ends lost 4 bases and 4 bases, in that order; junction bases with no gene match: 7. Germline V gene lookup returns CDR1 MNHEY and CDR2 SMNVEV (reference sequence). The CDR3 runs 15 residues. CDR3 region: CASSSSGTGPYGYTF. The CDR3 bases are TGTGCCAGCAGTTCCTCCGGGACAGGGCCCTATGGCTACACCTTC.

The chain employs TRBV11-2 and TRBJ2-7; D not resolved. V was pared by 1 base and J by 0 bases, with 10 bases between. Germline V gene data show CDR1 as SGHAT and CDR2 as FQNNGV. The CDR3 contains 15 residues. DNA for the CDR3: TGTGCCAGCAGCTTAGGGCGTCCCAGCTCCTACGAGCAGTACTTC. Its translation is CASSLGRPSSYEQYF.